These 22 T cell receptor beta chains share one sample of origin, sequenced in a study of cytomegalovirus exposure and HLA in healthy donors (dated 2017 in TCRdb). The library was generated by the immunoSEQ multiplex PCR assay. The multiplex PCR relied on a mix of 60 forward primers for TCR Vbeta segments and 13 reverse primers for TCR Jbeta segments. The table was pulled from immuneACCESS by TCRdb, which kept in-frame rearrangements only. Such tables lose some clones; where checked, under half of the loss comes from unresolved V genes, and the rest has no known cause. Here the sample has 100,000 to 150,000 clones; 70% to 80% occur a single time. The top ten clonotypes cover roughly 1.9% of the sample. Sequenced: PBMCs. These receptors came from a woman in her 50s in good health and CMV-seronegative.

The CDR3, as DNA: TGCGCCAGCAGCTTATTCGGGACTAAAGAGACCCAGTACTTC. The encoded protein is CASSLFGTKETQYF. This chain links TRBV5-1 with TRBJ2-5, with TRBD2 matching over 7 bases. The V segment lost 2 bases and the J segment 3 bases; nucleotides outside the gene matches: 4. Germline loops: CDR1 SGHRS, CDR2 YFSETQ. The CDR3 runs 14 residues. The complete variable domain, with remaining parts taken from reference TRBV5-1 and TRBJ2-5, reads KAGVTQTPRYLIKTRGQQVTLSCSPISGHRSVSWYQQTPGQGLQFLFEYFSETQRNKGNFPGRFSGRQFSNSRSEMNVSTLELGDSALYLCASSLFGTKETQYFGPGTRLLVL.

The gene calls are TRBV5-1 and TRBJ1-5; 9 nucleotides agree with TRBD1. The CDR3 totals 15 residues. Germline assignment: CDR1 SGHRS and CDR2 YFSETQ. The V segment lost 4 bases and the J segment 7 bases; nucleotides outside the gene matches: 9. CDR3 in amino acids: CASSEQGAPGQPQHF. CDR3 sequence (DNA): TGCGCCAGCAGCGAACAGGGGGCCCCCGGGCAGCCCCAGCATTTT.

The genes are TRBV6-1 and TRBJ2-1, with 9 bases aligning to TRBD2. V was pared by 9 bases and J by 7 bases, with 7 bases of the junction left unmatched. The CDR3 length is 13 residues. The germline CDR1 and CDR2 sequences are MNHNS and SASEGT. CDR3: CASPGLAPNEQFF. CDR3 nucleotides: TGTGCCAGTCCGGGACTAGCACCAAATGAGCAGTTCTTC.

This chain joins TRBV9 and TRBJ1-5; perhaps TRBD1 as D (5 bases). V lost 2 bases to trimming and J lost 7 bases, with 19 bases between them. This CDR3 comprises 16 residues. Germline V gene lookup returns CDR1 SGDLS and CDR2 YYNGEE. For the CDR3, the DNA is TGTGCCAGCAGCGTCGTTTACGGCAGGGAAGACCAGCCCCAGCATTTT. Protein product: CASSVVYGREDQPQHF. Full variable domain (rest looked up from reference TRBV9 and TRBJ1-5): DSGVTQTPKHLITATGQRVTLRCSPRSGDLSVYWYQQSLDQGLQFLIQYYNGEERAKGNILERFSAQQFPDLHSELNLSSLELGDSALYFCASSVVYGREDQPQHFGDGTRLSIL.

The J gene is TRBJ2-5, the V gene TRBV10-3; TRBD1 aligns across 7 bases. V gave up 6 bases and J gave up 2 bases; unmatched junction bases: 9. The V gene's germline CDR1 is ENHRY and CDR2 SYGVKD. The CDR3 totals 15 residues. The CDR3 sequence is CAIRKQGKTQETQYF. The DNA for the CDR3 is TGTGCCATCAGGAAACAGGGGAAGACTCAAGAGACCCAGTACTTC.

The genes are TRBV15 and TRBJ2-7, with TRBD2 matching over 7 bases. CDR3 length: 15 amino acids. Germline-derived CDR1 and CDR2 are LNHNV and YYDKDF (reference sequence). Germline trimming cut 1 base from V and 5 bases from J; bases unmatched to any gene: 8. The chain's CDR3 is CATSRGGLEADEQYF. CDR3 sequence (DNA): TGTGCCACCAGCAGAGGAGGACTAGAGGCGGACGAGCAGTACTTC.

V and J are TRBV9 and TRBJ2-3; the D gene is possibly TRBD2 (6 bases). Germline V CDR1 and CDR2: SGDLS, YYNGEE. This CDR3 has 13 amino acids. The V end was cut by 3 bases, the J end by 13 bases, with 18 bases between. The CDR3 sequence is CASSEGWRGGKYF. CDR3 DNA sequence: TGTGCCAGCAGCGAGGGGTGGCGGGGCGGGAAGTATTTT.

The rearrangement joins TRBV5-1 to TRBJ2-7, with D possibly TRBD2 on 5 matching bases. The CDR3 spans 15 residues. V was clipped by 1 base and J by 2 bases, with 13 bases between them. CDR1 is SGHRS and CDR2 is YFSETQ in the germline V gene. The CDR3 DNA reads as TGCGCCAGCAGCTTGAGCAGCGGAACGACCTACGAGCAGTACTTC. Its protein is CASSLSSGTTYEQYF.

The V call is TRBV28, the J call TRBJ2-3; unclear D gene. This CDR3 is built from 14 residues. The V gene lost 7 bases and the J gene lost 3 bases, with 14 bases spanning the gap. The germline CDR1 and CDR2 sequences are MDHEN and SYDVKM. The CDR3 nucleotides are TGTGCCAGCACCAATCAGGCCATAACAGATACGCAGTATTTT. Translating it yields CASTNQAITDTQYF.

This CDR3 reads CASSESGRNYGYTF. The DNA for the CDR3 is TGTGCCAGCAGTGAATCAGGCAGGAACTATGGCTACACCTTC. The rearrangement joins TRBV25-1 to TRBJ1-2; D remains unclear. Per the germline V gene, CDR1 is MGHDK and CDR2 is SYGVNS. V was cut by 1 base and J by 2 bases, with 8 bases left in between. This CDR3 spans 14 amino acids.

CDR3 nucleotides: TGTGCCAGCAGCTTACCCGGGAAACACCTAACAGATACGCAGTATTTT. This sequence encodes CASSLPGKHLTDTQYF. V usage is TRBV7-2 and J usage is TRBJ2-3, with a weak D call TRBD2 (5 bases). CDR3 length: 16 amino acids. V gave up 2 bases and J gave up 3 bases, with 15 bases separating them. The germline CDR1 and CDR2 sequences are SGHTA and FQGNSA.

The genes are TRBV28 and TRBJ2-3, with 10 bases aligning to TRBD2. Germline V gene sequence: CDR1 MDHEN, CDR2 SYDVKM. CDR3 size: 15 residues. V lost 6 bases to trimming and J lost 11 bases; unmatched junction nucleotides: 14. The CDR3 sequence is CASSRAGGTGGKQYF. In nucleotides, the CDR3 is TGTGCCAGCAGCCGAGCGGGAGGGACGGGGGGGAAGCAGTATTTT.

In its sample, this clone was seen once. The V gene is TRBV7-3, the J gene TRBJ2-3; TRBD2 aligns across 13 bases. CDR3 size: 15 residues. Trimming removed 5 bases from V and 4 bases from J; junction bases left unmatched: 3. CDR1 is SGHTA, CDR2 FQGTGA, per germline. CDR3 DNA sequence: TGTGCCAGCAGCCGGACTAGCGGGAGTGCAGATACGCAGTATTTT. This encodes CASSRTSGSADTQYF.

The chain joins TRBV18 to TRBJ2-3, with D unclear. Germline V lookup: CDR1 KGHSH, CDR2 LQKENI. The CDR3 covers 14 residues. V dropped 6 bases and J dropped 2 bases, with 12 bases sitting between them. CDR3 region: CASSRGGNTDTQYF. Here the CDR3 DNA reads TGTGCCAGCTCCCGAGGCGGAAACACAGATACGCAGTATTTT.

V gene TRBV7-9 combines with J gene TRBJ2-3; D might be TRBD2 (6 bases). This CDR3 comprises 15 residues. V was pared by 5 bases and J by 1 base, with 13 bases between. Germline-derived CDR1 and CDR2 are SEHNR and FQNEAQ (reference sequence). CDR3 bases: TGTGCCAGCAGCGTACGGGAGCCCGGCACAGATACGCAGTATTTT. This gives the protein CASSVREPGTDTQYF.

This clone was observed a few times. The chain employs TRBV7-2 and TRBJ2-7; D remains unclear. Germline V gene sequence: CDR1 SGHTA, CDR2 FQGNSA. CDR3 length equals 13 residues. Trimming removed 1 base at V and 3 bases at J, with 7 bases between. In DNA form, the CDR3 reads TGTGCCAGCAGCTTAGATGGGTACTACGAGCAGTACGTC. Protein: CASSLDGYYEQYV.

A few counts support this clone. The chain employs TRBV4-3 and TRBJ2-2; 8 nucleotides match TRBD1. The V segment lost 4 bases and the J segment 4 bases; nucleotides outside the gene matches: 2. Germline V gene lookup returns CDR1 LGHNA and CDR2 YSLEER. CDR3 length: 14 residues. The CDR3 DNA sequence: TGCGCCAGCAGCCGACAGGGGTCCACCGGGGAGCTGTTTTTT. This translates into CASSRQGSTGELFF.

V usage is TRBV4-3 and J usage is TRBJ2-2, with TRBD2 identical over 7 bases. From germline, CDR1 is LGHNA and CDR2 YSLEER. This CDR3 is 16 amino acids long. The ends lost 3 bases at V and 7 bases at J; junction bases unmatched: 11. CDR3 residues: CASSQGGTSRGGELFF. The CDR3 nucleotides are TGCGCCAGCAGCCAGGGGGGGACCTCGCGGGGCGGGGAGCTGTTTTTT.

The DNA of the CDR3 is TGTGCCAGCAGCGACAGTGGTGGCAATCAGCCCCAGCATTTT. Translating gives CASSDSGGNQPQHF. The V gene is TRBV9, the J gene TRBJ1-5; D remains unclear. The length of the CDR3 is 14 residues. CDR1 SGDLS and CDR2 YYNGEE come from the germline V gene. Between the trimmed V and J ends, which lost 3 bases and 2 bases, there was a span of 9 bases.

The V call is TRBV29-1, the J call TRBJ2-1, with D possibly TRBD1 on 6 matching bases. The germline V gene encodes CDR1 SQVTM and CDR2 ANQGSEA. Deletions cut 8 bases from V and 9 bases from J, with 17 bases between. The CDR3 has 12 amino acids. The CDR3 spells CSCGPRGSEQFF. CDR3 nucleotide sequence: TGCAGCTGCGGCCCCAGGGGTAGTGAGCAGTTCTTC.

In nucleotides, the CDR3 is TGCAGCGTTGACAAAACCGGGAGTTCCAGCTACGAGCAGTACTTC. It is translated as CSVDKTGSSSYEQYF. The chain combines TRBV29-1 with TRBJ2-5, with a possible D match to TRBD2 (6 bases). The end of the DNA fits TRBJ2-7 better, so the J call may be wrong. This CDR3 is built from 15 residues. Per germline, CDR1 SQVTM and CDR2 ANQGSEA.

V is TRBV7-2 and J is TRBJ2-5; D is possibly TRBD2 (5 bases). The CDR3 totals 16 residues. Trimming left V 7 bases short and J 5 bases short, with 23 bases between. Germline lookup yields CDR1 SGHTA and CDR2 FQGNSA. The CDR3 is CASTLRRNPQTETQYF. In DNA form, the CDR3 reads TGTGCCAGCACGCTTAGGAGGAATCCCCAAACCGAGACCCAGTACTTC.